Listed here are 22 T cell receptor beta chains from one sample, sequenced in a study of regulatory T cells in long-lasting Graves disease. Combining iRepertoire HTBI primers with Arm-PCR of CDR3 regions, the authors built TCR beta libraries. Each CDR3 protein gets one entry after TCRdb re-called the multiplex PCR reads with MiXCR. The repertoire holds about 470,000 distinct CDR3 sequences, around 21% seen once, with roughly 8% in the top ten. The time point was: persistent/refractory GD, antithyroid drugs over 5 years with positive TRAb. Researchers made the TCR library from RNA that was extracted from PBMCs. Sequencing was performed on peripheral blood mononuclear cells (PBMCs), taken when the disease was refractory, from a patient treated with antithyroid drugs. These receptors were collected from a female donor with Graves disease.

This clonotype came up many times. The chain joins TRBV7-8 to TRBJ2-5; D is unresolved. The V and J ends lost 2 bases and 5 bases respectively, with 9 bases between them. Germline-derived CDR1 and CDR2 are SGHVS and FQNEAQ. The length of the CDR3 is 13 residues. The DNA for the CDR3 is TGTGCCAGCAGCTTAAGCCGCTCGGAGACCCAGTACTTC. It is translated as CASSLSRSETQYF.

This rearrangement joins TRBV6-1 to TRBJ2-2, with 9 positions matching TRBD1. This CDR3 is built from 15 residues. V was clipped by 6 bases and J by 5 bases; unmatched bases: 7. The germline V gene encodes CDR1 MNHNS and CDR2 SASEGT. CDR3 in amino acids: CASSTGGAWTGELFF. For the CDR3, the DNA is TGTGCCAGCAGCACAGGGGGCGCGTGGACCGGGGAGCTGTTTTTT.

This clonotype was seen many times. The chain's CDR3 is CSVDIGQATYEQYF. In DNA form, the CDR3 reads TGCAGCGTTGACATTGGACAGGCCACCTACGAGCAGTACTTC. V and J are TRBV29-1 and TRBJ2-7; 7 bases match TRBD1. Germline loops: CDR1 SQVTM, CDR2 ANQGSEA. With V trimmed by 3 bases and J by 2 bases, 7 bases remained unmatched. The CDR3 has 14 residues.

This clonotype was seen at least ten times. The chain couples TRBV7-2 to TRBJ1-6; TRBD1 matches 12 bases. The closer fit of TRBJ1-1 to the DNA end suggests the J call may be wrong. Germline V gives CDR1 SGHTA, CDR2 FQGNSA. This CDR3 has 13 residues. The CDR3 protein is CASSLGQGAGAFF. CDR3 nucleotides: TGTGCCAGCAGCTTGGGACAGGGGGCTGGCGCTTTCTTT.

This clonotype occurred many times. The CDR3 here is CSVDSARLNGYTF. The CDR3 coding sequence is TGCAGCGTTGACAGTGCCAGATTAAATGGCTACACCTTC. J is TRBJ1-2 and V is TRBV29-1, with D hard to call. Trimming stripped 3 bases from V and 6 bases from J, with 14 bases between. This CDR3 has 13 amino acids. Germline CDR1 reads SQVTM; CDR2 reads ANQGSEA.

The rearrangement joins TRBV15 to TRBJ1-2; possible D gene TRBD1, 5 bases. V dropped 5 bases and J dropped 1 base, with 11 bases sitting between them. CDR1 LNHNV and CDR2 YYDKDF come from the germline V gene (reference sequence). This CDR3 region has 14 residues. CDR3 nucleotides: TGTGCCACCAGCGTGGGGGACGGTAACTATGGCTACACCTTC. Translating gives CATSVGDGNYGYTF.

This clonotype occurred many times. The chain couples TRBV11-2 to TRBJ2-7; 12 bases match TRBD2. The V and J ends lost 1 base and 5 bases, in that order; junction bases with no gene match: 6. There are 16 residues in the CDR3. The germline V gene has CDR1 SGHAT and CDR2 FQNNGV. CDR3 coding DNA: TGTGCCAGCAGCTTAGGGGGGCTAGCGGGAGGGGACGAGCAGTACTTC. Translated: CASSLGGLAGGDEQYF.

This clonotype was recorded at least ten times. This chain links TRBV2 with TRBJ2-7; weak D call: TRBD2 (5 bases). The CDR3 covers 15 residues. Germline V CDR1 and CDR2: SNHLY, FYNNEI. V lost 2 bases and J 2 bases, leaving 13 bases between the germline ends. Here the CDR3 DNA reads TGTGCCAGCAGTGAACGGGGAACACAGCCCTACGAGCAGTACTTC. Translating gives CASSERGTQPYEQYF.

This clonotype was detected a few times. The V call is TRBV3-1, the J call TRBJ2-1; a weak D match, TRBD1 (5 bases). Germline V gene data show CDR1 as LGHDT and CDR2 as YNNKEL (reference sequence). The CDR3 loop spans 15 amino acids. Trimming removed 1 base from V and 7 bases from J, with 14 bases in between. CDR3 sequence: CASSQGGLGANEQFF. CDR3 in DNA: TGTGCCAGCAGCCAAGGGGGCCTAGGGGCGAATGAGCAGTTCTTC.

This clonotype was picked up many times. V and J are TRBV20-1 and TRBJ1-6, with D perhaps TRBD1 (6 bases). The germline V gene encodes CDR1 DFQATT and CDR2 SNEGSKA (reference sequence). With 1 base removed from V and 12 bases from J, the gap between germline ends came to 25 bases. CDR3 length: 17 residues. CDR3 coding DNA: TGCAGTGCTAGAGTAGTCCGGCTGGACAAAGCCAGGGGACCCCTCCACTTT. This encodes CSARVVRLDKARGPLHF.

The table lists this clonotype with many counts. The rearrangement joins TRBV7-6 to TRBJ2-7; TRBD1 aligns across 11 bases. Germline-derived CDR1 and CDR2 are SGHVS and FNYEAQ. This CDR3 is 14 amino acids long. Trimming cost V 4 bases and J 2 bases; bases outside gene matches: 1. The CDR3 DNA follows: TGTGCCAGCAGCTCGGGACAGGGGGCCTACGAGCAGTACTTC. This encodes CASSSGQGAYEQYF.

This clonotype was seen at least ten times. The rearrangement uses TRBV5-1 and TRBJ1-1; 7 positions agree with TRBD1. The CDR3 runs 15 residues. Germline trimming cut 4 bases from V and 3 bases from J; bases unmatched to any gene: 9. Germline V gene lookup returns CDR1 SGHRS and CDR2 YFSETQ. CDR3 protein: CASSMTGHGDTEAFF. Written as DNA, the CDR3 is TGCGCCAGCAGCATGACAGGGCACGGGGACACTGAAGCTTTCTTT. Together with reference TRBV5-1 and TRBJ1-1, the CDR3 gives the full variable domain: KAGVTQTPRYLIKTRGQQVTLSCSPISGHRSVSWYQQTPGQGLQFLFEYFSETQRNKGNFPGRFSGRQFSNSRSEMNVSTLELGDSALYLCASSMTGHGDTEAFFGQGTRLTVV.

This clonotype was seen a single time. A much larger clonotype is one base distant, so this may be a read error. The CDR3 region has the DNA TGTGCCAACAGTCCCCACGGGCGGGGAGCTTTCTTT. Protein sequence: CANSPHGRGAFF. J is TRBJ1-1 and V is TRBV28; D ambiguous. The V gene's germline CDR1 is MDHEN and CDR2 SYDVKM. The CDR3 covers 12 residues.

V and J are TRBV9 and TRBJ2-6; D gene uncertain. Germline loops: CDR1 SGDLS, CDR2 YYNGEE. This CDR3 has 16 residues. The V end was cut by 0 bases, the J end by 3 bases, with 10 bases between. The CDR3 reads CASSVGLAYGANVLTF. CDR3 bases: TGTGCCAGCAGCGTAGGATTAGCTTATGGGGCCAACGTCCTGACTTTC.

V and J are TRBV12-3 or TRBV12-4 and TRBJ1-3, with D unclear. The CDR3 totals 17 residues. Trimming took 1 base from V and 2 from J, leaving 15 bases between them. The CDR3 region has the DNA TGTGCCAGCAGTTTAGGGCGGAGAGTTGTAGCTGGAAACACCATATATTTT. Translated: CASSLGRRVVAGNTIYF.

This sequence joins TRBV13 and TRBJ2-4, with D hard to call. The CDR3 consists of 18 residues. V was clipped by 2 bases and J by 0 bases, with 17 bases between them. Germline CDR1 reads PRHDT; CDR2 reads FYEKMQ (reference sequence). CDR3 region: CASSLSTQAFLAKNIQYF. The DNA of the CDR3 is TGTGCCAGCAGCTTAAGTACCCAGGCGTTTTTAGCCAAAAACATTCAGTACTTC. The whole variable domain, filled in from reference TRBV13 and TRBJ2-4, reads AAGVIQSPRHLIKEKRETATLKCYPIPRHDTVYWYQQGPGQDPQFLISFYEKMQSDKGSIPDRFSAQQFSDYHSELNMSSLELGDSALYFCASSLSTQAFLAKNIQYFGAGTRLSVL.

The table lists this clonotype with many counts. The V call is TRBV28, the J call TRBJ1-1, with 7 bases fitting TRBD1. The CDR3 has 14 residues. The germline V gene encodes CDR1 MDHEN and CDR2 SYDVKM. The junction had 4 bases not matched to a gene; V was cut back by 6 bases and J by 0 bases. The CDR3 sequence is CASSDRVMNTEAFF. CDR3 sequence (DNA): TGTGCCAGCAGCGACAGGGTAATGAACACTGAAGCTTTCTTT.

This clonotype occurred many times. This sequence joins TRBV28 and TRBJ1-4, with D perhaps TRBD1 (6 bases). The V gene lost 2 bases and the J gene lost 7 bases, with 14 bases spanning the gap. From germline, CDR1 is MDHEN and CDR2 SYDVKM. This CDR3 spans 15 amino acids. The CDR3 is CASSLLGGGGEKLFF. CDR3 bases: TGTGCCAGCAGTTTACTAGGGGGGGGTGGTGAAAAACTGTTTTTT.

The chain links TRBV7-3 to TRBJ1-1; D uncertain. CDR3 length equals 13 residues. Looked up from germline, CDR1 is SGHTA and CDR2 is FQGTGA. The V end was cut by 2 bases, the J end by 4 bases, with 8 bases between. CDR3 nucleotides: TGTGCCAGCAGCTTAGCCTTGGCCACTGAAGCTTTCTTT. It is translated as CASSLALATEAFF.

Here the CDR3 DNA reads TGTGCCATCAGCCTCAGCCCACAGGGCACGCAGGCTTTCTTT. Protein sequence: CAISLSPQGTQAFF. The V gene is TRBV10-3, the J gene TRBJ1-1, with a weak D call TRBD1 (6 bases). Trimming removed 6 bases at V and 11 bases at J, with 22 bases between. The germline CDR1 and CDR2 sequences are ENHRY and SYGVKD. The CDR3 runs 14 residues.

This clonotype was seen only a few times. The chain combines TRBV30 with TRBJ2-4; D remains unclear. Trimming pared 1 base from V and 0 bases from J, leaving 13 bases between. This CDR3 comprises 16 residues. Germline V gene sequence: CDR1 GTSNPN, CDR2 SVGIG (reference sequence). CDR3 DNA sequence: TGTGCCTGGAGTGAAGGGCAGGCACTAGCCAAAAACATTCAGTACTTC. Protein product: CAWSEGQALAKNIQYF.

This clonotype was observed a few times. The chain carries TRBV29-1 and TRBJ1-1; D call uncertain. Per the germline V gene, CDR1 is SQVTM and CDR2 is ANQGSEA. This CDR3 has 12 amino acids. V lost 8 bases and J lost 1, with 11 bases in between. Here the CDR3 DNA reads TGCAGCAGCTCCGCCCAGAACACTGAAGCTTTCTTT. It codes for CSSSAQNTEAFF.